The rows below give T cell receptor beta chains drawn from one sample of a study of blood T cell repertoires in COVID-19. Only in-frame clones appear in the TCRdb table, and some are missing; sequencing was by immunoSEQ multiplex PCR. The data hold some 190,000 clones, with roughly 89% observed a single time. The sequenced sample was PBMCs or T cells enriched from blood (not recorded which). All receptors come from a woman under 40 who had been exposed to COVID-19. Both conserved end residues are part of each CDR3. The D gene is left open where the match is weak. Size is omitted from some rows. Given values are once, few, many or a class for expanded clones.

abundance: NA; v_gene: TRBV5-4; d_gene: TRBD2; j_gene: TRBJ2-5; CDR3nt: TGTGCCAGCAGCCCCGGGGGTAGCGGGGAGACCCAGTACTTC; CDR3aa: CASSPGGSGETQYF
abundance: NA; v_gene: TRBV7-9; d_gene: TRBD1; j_gene: TRBJ1-4; CDR3nt: TGTGCCAGCAGCTACGGACAGGGCAGTTATGAAAAACTGTTTTTT; CDR3aa: CASSYGQGSYEKLFF
abundance: once; v_gene: TRBV7-3; d_gene: TRBD2; j_gene: TRBJ2-1; CDR3nt: TGTGCCAGCAGCCCACTAGCGGGGGTGATGACTGAGCAGTTCTTC; CDR3aa: CASSPLAGVMTEQFF
abundance: NA; v_gene: TRBV10-1; d_gene: NA; j_gene: TRBJ2-3; CDR3nt: TGCGCCAGCAGTGATAGGGGCAAGCGAACGCAGTATTTT; CDR3aa: CASSDRGKRTQYF
abundance: NA; v_gene: TRBV5-1; d_gene: TRBD1; j_gene: TRBJ2-1; CDR3nt: TGCGCCAGCAGCTTGGGGACAGGGGGTTTCCTGCAGTTCTTC; CDR3aa: CASSLGTGGFLQFF
abundance: NA; v_gene: TRBV7-9; d_gene: NA; j_gene: TRBJ1-3; CDR3nt: TGTGCCAGCAGCTTAGAAGCAGGGAAGAGAAACACCATATATTTT; CDR3aa: CASSLEAGKRNTIYF
abundance: NA; v_gene: TRBV5-4; d_gene: NA; j_gene: TRBJ1-1; CDR3nt: TGTGCCAGCAGCTTGGATGCAGAGCGTCTTTCTGAAGCTTTCTTT; CDR3aa: CASSLDAERLSEAFF
abundance: NA; v_gene: TRBV19; d_gene: NA; j_gene: TRBJ1-1; CDR3nt: TGTGCCACGTCGTTTGCGGCTGGCACTGAAGCTTTCTTT; CDR3aa: CATSFAAGTEAFF
abundance: NA; v_gene: TRBV11-2; d_gene: TRBD2; j_gene: TRBJ2-5; CDR3nt: TGTGCCAGCAGCCCTAATCGACTAGCGGGGCAAGAGACCCAGTACTTC; CDR3aa: CASSPNRLAGQETQYF
abundance: NA; v_gene: TRBV3-1/TRBV3-2; d_gene: TRBD2; j_gene: TRBJ2-7; CDR3nt: TGTGCCAGCAGCCAAGGTGGACTAGCGTTCAAATACGAGCAGTACTTC; CDR3aa: CASSQGGLAFKYEQYF
abundance: few; v_gene: TRBV6-2/TRBV6-3; d_gene: NA; j_gene: TRBJ2-7; CDR3nt: TGTGCCAGCAGTCCCTCCGACGAGCAGTACTTC; CDR3aa: CASSPSDEQYF
abundance: NA; v_gene: TRBV2; d_gene: NA; j_gene: TRBJ2-1; CDR3nt: TGTGCCAGCAGAGCAGGGACTTACCACAATGAGCAGTTCTTC; CDR3aa: CASRAGTYHNEQFF
abundance: NA; v_gene: TRBV29-1; d_gene: NA; j_gene: TRBJ1-3; CDR3nt: TGCAGCGTTGAAGATCAGGGCTCTGGAAACACCATATATTTT; CDR3aa: CSVEDQGSGNTIYF